These 8 T cell receptor beta chains were sequenced from one sample in a study of vaccination and CD4 T cells after COVID-19 (dated by TCRdb to between 2022 and 2023). No antigen has been identified for these receptors. Interpreted using the paper, the treatment or condition label stands for: approximately 11-day PBMC culture with coronavirus spike peptide pools or control peptides (ViraFEST assay). Library preparation used PCR. The instrument given in TCRdb is Illumina iSeq 100. DNA from cultured CD4+ T cells was subjected to TCR sequencing with the Oncomine TCR Beta short-read assay at the Johns Hopkins FTIC core. TCRdb ran its own pipeline on the public reads, namely fastp trimming at Q25 and MiXCR clone calling, and kept in-frame beta chains. Rows with one shared CDR3 protein collapse into an entry with the most common genes and DNA. The table for this sample lists several thousand distinct CDR3 sequences; approximately 64% of them were counted only once. 9.5% to 15% of the sample is taken by the ten largest.

The material was cultured CD4+ T cells from blood, obtained after SARS-CoV-2 vaccination. The receptor source for this set is a human donor with COVID-19.

The rearrangement joins TRBV20-1 to TRBJ1-1; 9 bases match TRBD1. The germline gives CDR1 DFQATT, CDR2 SNEGSKA (reference sequence). Unmatched junction bases numbered 5, after V lost 5 bases and J lost 1 base. This CDR3 spans 14 amino acids. The CDR3 nucleotides are TGCAGTGCTCACAACAGGGGGCGGAACACTGAAGCTTTCTTT. Encoded protein: CSAHNRGRNTEAFF.

This clonotype has a handful of counts. V is TRBV7-9 and J is TRBJ1-6; D unclear. CDR1 and CDR2 from the germline V gene are SEHNR and FQNEAQ (reference sequence). V was shortened by 2 bases and J by 8 bases, with 4 bases between the two germline ends. This CDR3 spans 12 amino acids. CDR3 in DNA: TGTGCCAGCAGCTTATTAGATTCACCCCTCCACTTT. It codes for CASSLLDSPLHF.

The chain carries TRBV5-1 and TRBJ2-1; D could derive from TRBD1 or TRBD2 (5 bases each). The CDR3 contains 13 residues. From germline, CDR1 is SGHRS and CDR2 YFSETQ. V dropped 0 bases and J dropped 8 bases, with 9 bases sitting between them. The CDR3 protein is CASSLAGDHEQFF. CDR3 bases: TGCGCCAGCAGCTTGGCCGGGGACCATGAGCAGTTCTTC.

The chain joins TRBV27 to TRBJ2-7, with 8 bases aligning to TRBD1. After removal of 4 bases from V and 3 bases from J, the junction contained 8 bases not matched to a gene. Germline V gene sequence: CDR1 MNHEY, CDR2 SMNVEV (reference sequence). This CDR3 is 15 amino acids long. The CDR3 DNA sequence: TGTGCCAGCAGTTCCGGTGTACAGGGGGGCTACGAGCAGTACTTC. Translated, it gives CASSSGVQGGYEQYF.

The V call is TRBV2, the J call TRBJ2-5; maybe TRBD1 (6 bases). V lost 5 bases and J 5 bases, leaving 12 bases between the germline ends. CDR1 is SNHLY, CDR2 FYNNEI, per germline. The CDR3 length is 13 residues. In nucleotides, the CDR3 is TGTGCCAGCAGTCAGACAGGACGCGAGACCCAGTACTTC. The encoded protein is CASSQTGRETQYF.

This clonotype was observed a handful of times. The chain carries TRBV20-1 and TRBJ1-5; 10 nucleotides agree with TRBD1. V lost 0 bases, J lost 5 bases, and 1 base stayed unmatched. This CDR3 has 14 residues. Per the germline V gene, CDR1 is DFQATT and CDR2 is SNEGSKA (reference sequence). The CDR3 is CSAREGQGYQPQHF. CDR3 bases: TGCAGTGCTAGAGAGGGACAGGGGTATCAGCCCCAGCATTTT.

This clonotype has only a few counts. The chain uses TRBV20-1 and TRBJ2-7; D is undetermined. V gave up 4 bases and J gave up 3 bases, with 16 bases separating them. The CDR3 runs to 14 residues. CDR1 and CDR2 (germline): DFQATT, SNEGSKA (reference sequence). CDR3 in DNA: TGCAGTGCTACTGGACCCCTGGACGTCTACGAGCAGTACTTC. Translating it yields CSATGPLDVYEQYF.

V gene TRBV20-1 combines with J gene TRBJ1-5, with D perhaps TRBD1 (5 bases). Germline loops: CDR1 DFQATT, CDR2 SNEGSKA (reference sequence). The CDR3 is 14 amino acids. V lost 1 base, J lost 5 bases, and 12 bases lay in between. CDR3 loop: CSARVGGGDQPQHF. Here the CDR3 DNA reads TGCAGTGCTAGAGTGGGGGGTGGGGATCAGCCCCAGCATTTT.